Shown below are 10 T cell receptor beta chains from a single sample sequenced in a study of vaccination and CD4 T cells after COVID-19. Sequenced with the Oncomine TCR Beta short-read assay was DNA taken from cultured CD4+ T cells. MiXCR was run by TCRdb on the PCR reads, yielding one entry per CDR3 protein. The sample records 20,000 or so distinct CDR3 sequences, 67% being singletons. Their antigen targets remain unknown. The sample's treatment: roughly 10-day PBMC culture with coronavirus spike peptide pools or control peptides (ViraFEST assay). Sequencing was carried out using CD4+ T cells from blood, cultured in vitro. These receptors all come from a human donor who had recovered from COVID-19.

V usage is TRBV6-2 or TRBV6-3 and J usage is TRBJ1-2; TRBD1 matches at 8 bases. Germline trimming cut 6 bases from V and 4 bases from J; bases unmatched to any gene: 7. The CDR3 is 14 residues long. Germline V CDR1 and CDR2: MNHEY, SVGEGT. The CDR3: CASRKRDRTYGYTF. CDR3 bases: TGTGCCAGCAGGAAGAGGGACAGGACCTATGGCTACACCTTC.

The chain joins TRBV3-1 to TRBJ1-1; weak D call: TRBD1 (5 bases). From germline, CDR1 is LGHDT and CDR2 YNNKEL (reference sequence). The V and J ends lost 1 base and 2 bases respectively, with 17 bases between them. The CDR3 loop spans 17 amino acids. The DNA of the CDR3 is TGTGCCAGCAGCCAAGGACATCTACGAGGGGAAAACACTGAAGCTTTCTTT. It translates to CASSQGHLRGENTEAFF.

The chain recombines TRBV11-1 with TRBJ1-6; perhaps TRBD1 as D (5 bases). The CDR3 loop spans 14 amino acids. V dropped 5 bases and J dropped 6 bases, with 11 bases sitting between them. The germline CDR1 and CDR2 sequences are SGHAT and FQDESV (reference sequence). CDR3 residues: CASSRRQTNSPLHF. The CDR3 bases are TGTGCCAGCAGCCGCCGACAGACTAATTCACCCCTCCACTTT. Full variable domain (outside the CDR3, taken from reference TRBV11-1 and TRBJ1-6): EAEVAQSPRYKITEKSQAVAFWCDPISGHATLYWYRQILGQGPELLVQFQDESVVDDSQLPKDRFSAERLKGVDSTLKIQPAELGDSAMYLCASSRRQTNSPLHFGNGTRLTVT.

The chain links TRBV20-1 to TRBJ1-6; D is possibly TRBD1 (5 bases). Deletions cut 1 base from V and 8 bases from J, with 18 bases between. CDR1 DFQATT and CDR2 SNEGSKA come from the germline V gene (reference sequence). The CDR3 has 16 residues. For the CDR3, the DNA is TGCAGTGCTAGAGCAGAGGGGCCGACCCTATATTCACCCCTCCACTTT. This encodes CSARAEGPTLYSPLHF.

Comment on this clonotype: The germline gene is not matched at one end of the junction; a read error may be the cause. V and J are TRBV5-1 and TRBJ1-2, with D possibly TRBD1 on 6 matching bases. Germline CDR1 reads SGHRS; CDR2 reads YFSETQ. The CDR3 has 15 residues. CDR3 amino acids: CASSPTGGKLDGCTF. The CDR3 region has the DNA TGCGCCAGCAGCCCGACAGGCGGTAAATTGGATGGCTGCACCTTC.

The V gene is TRBV7-9, the J gene TRBJ1-2, with no clear D. In germline, CDR1 is SEHNR, CDR2 FQNEAQ (reference sequence). V lost 1 base, J lost 4 bases, and 4 bases lay in between. CDR3 size: 12 residues. The CDR3 protein is CASSLDSYGYTF. CDR3 bases: TGTGCCAGCAGCTTAGATTCCTATGGCTACACCTTC.

This chain joins TRBV2 and TRBJ2-5; D may correspond to TRBD1 or TRBD2 (5 bases each). V gave up 7 bases and J gave up 7 bases, with 22 bases separating them. The CDR3 extends over 15 amino acids. Germline lookup yields CDR1 SNHLY and CDR2 FYNNEI. The CDR3 sequence: CASNLRVGHGGTQYF. The CDR3 bases are TGTGCCAGCAACCTAAGGGTGGGGCATGGGGGGACCCAGTACTTC.

A few counts support this clonotype. The chain is built from TRBV27 and TRBJ1-2; TRBD1 is a possible D gene (5 bases). The CDR3 is made up of 18 amino acids. The V gene lost 2 bases and the J gene lost 0 bases, with 19 bases spanning the gap. From germline, CDR1 is MNHEY and CDR2 SMNVEV (reference sequence). The CDR3 protein is CASSLLGVGDRANYGYTF. As DNA, the CDR3 is TGTGCCAGCAGTTTACTAGGTGTGGGGGACCGAGCTAACTATGGCTACACCTTC.

The genes are TRBV20-1 and TRBJ2-4, with 7 bases matching TRBD2. The CDR3 covers 13 residues. After removal of 6 bases from V and 2 bases from J, the junction contained 4 bases not matched to a gene. Germline loops: CDR1 DFQATT, CDR2 SNEGSKA (reference sequence). The CDR3 DNA reads as TGCAGTGCCGCGGGAGAATCCAAAAACATTCAGTACTTC. It yields the protein CSAAGESKNIQYF.

The table lists this clonotype with a few counts. The V and J genes are TRBV5-1 and TRBJ1-1; D is ambiguous. Trimming took off 5 bases at V and 1 base at J, with 9 bases between the two ends. CDR1 and CDR2 from the germline V gene are SGHRS and YFSETQ. The length of the CDR3 is 13 residues. CDR3 DNA: TGCGCCAGCAGAGGCAGCCCGAACACTGAAGCTTTCTTT. Translated: CASRGSPNTEAFF.